The clone carrying this T cell receptor beta chain has a single count. Sample treatment: some 20 received Ad26.COV2.S at low or high dose, single or two shots; about 5 received placebo; per-sample allocation not given. Collection of the samples took place on day 63 after the first injection of vaccine or placebo. Only in-frame clones appear in the TCRdb table, and some are missing; sequencing was by immunoSEQ multiplex PCR. The data contain about 380,000 clones, about four fifths of them seen just once; the ten biggest clones take up around 7.4%. These data are taken from a study of Ad26.COV2.S vaccination and SARS-CoV-2 variants. Study-level background: Once or twice, 56 days apart, Ad26.COV2.S was delivered intramuscularly.

The CDR3 runs to 16 residues. Germline V gene sequence: CDR1 SGHRS, CDR2 YFSETQ. Trimming took 4 bases from V and 5 from J; bases not matched to a gene: 11. This clonotype was obtained from a person aged 18-65 years who received the Ad26.COV2.S COVID-19 vaccine or a placebo. The chain joins TRBV5-1 to TRBJ2-1; 8 bases match TRBD2. This specimen consisted of peripheral blood, obtained in a trial of Ad26.COV2.S vaccine versus placebo. The CDR3 region has the DNA TGCGCCAGCAGCCAGATACCGGGACTAGATAACAATGAGCAGTTCTTC. Its protein product is CASSQIPGLDNNEQFF.